This T cell receptor beta chain came from a study of shared T cell receptors in the human thymus. Only in-frame clones appear in the TCRdb table, and some are missing; sequencing was by immunoSEQ multiplex PCR. Here the sample spans 640,000 or so clones, about 87% being singletons. This CDR3 is built from 14 residues. Trimming left V 0 bases short and J 2 bases short, with 7 bases between. Germline loops: CDR1 SGHRS, CDR2 YFSETQ. These data also formed part of another study, on human thymus T cells. Per that study: Donation was from healthy Finnish infants who were having corrective surgery that addressed congenital heart defects. Resections obtained during corrective heart surgery supplied the thymus tissue. It looked as if thymic and blood repertoires used V and J genes in a biased way.

This TCR derives from a boy under two years old with a congenital heart defect. The sequencing sample was made of thymocytes. The chain has TRBV5-1 and TRBJ2-3; D might be TRBD2 (6 bases). The CDR3 region is CASSLVAVTDTQYF. The CDR3, as DNA: TGCGCCAGCAGCTTGGTAGCGGTCACAGATACGCAGTATTTT.